This T cell receptor (beta chain) was sequenced in a study of OX40 agonist ivuxolimab in advanced cancers. Overall study: Recorded diagnoses for dose-escalation patients were hepatocellular carcinoma, melanoma, renal cell or head and neck cancer. Partial responses occurred in three patients (one hepatocellular carcinoma, two cutaneous melanoma). The group had a mean age of roughly 65 years, ranged from roughly 23 to 90, and was around 82% male. Broader study findings: Expanded clones were, on average, more numerous among CD8+ T cells than CD4+.

The CDR3 loop spans 14 amino acids. CDR1 and CDR2 (germline): MNHNS, SASEGT. The V gene end was trimmed by 7 bases and the J gene end by 4 bases; junction bases not matched to a gene: 6. About this clone: Its target is unknown.

TCRdb's table, derived via immunoSEQ multiplex PCR, lists solely in-frame clones and lacks some. The table has tens of thousands of clones, about 83% seen once. The sequencing used CD4+ or CD8+ T cells sorted from blood, collected in a trial of the OX40 agonist ivuxolimab. This sequence originates from an adult with an advanced solid tumor such as melanoma, head and neck, liver or kidney cancer. This chain uses TRBV6-1 with TRBJ1-1; 10 nucleotides match TRBD1. CDR3 sequence reads: CASTRDRGFTEAFF. In DNA form, the CDR3 reads TGTGCCAGCACCCGGGACAGGGGTTTCACTGAAGCTTTCTTT.